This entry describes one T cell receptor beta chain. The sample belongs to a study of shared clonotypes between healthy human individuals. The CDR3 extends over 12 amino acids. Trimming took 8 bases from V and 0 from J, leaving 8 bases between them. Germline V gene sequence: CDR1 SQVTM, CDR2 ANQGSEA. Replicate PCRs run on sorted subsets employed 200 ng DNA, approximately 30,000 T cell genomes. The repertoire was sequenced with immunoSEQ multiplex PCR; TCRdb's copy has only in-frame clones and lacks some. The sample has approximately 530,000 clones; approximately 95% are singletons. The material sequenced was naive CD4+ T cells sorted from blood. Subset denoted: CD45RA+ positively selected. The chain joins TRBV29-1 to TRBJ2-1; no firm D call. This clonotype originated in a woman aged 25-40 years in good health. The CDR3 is CSFISSYNEQFF. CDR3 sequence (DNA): TGCAGCTTTATCAGCTCCTACAATGAGCAGTTCTTC.